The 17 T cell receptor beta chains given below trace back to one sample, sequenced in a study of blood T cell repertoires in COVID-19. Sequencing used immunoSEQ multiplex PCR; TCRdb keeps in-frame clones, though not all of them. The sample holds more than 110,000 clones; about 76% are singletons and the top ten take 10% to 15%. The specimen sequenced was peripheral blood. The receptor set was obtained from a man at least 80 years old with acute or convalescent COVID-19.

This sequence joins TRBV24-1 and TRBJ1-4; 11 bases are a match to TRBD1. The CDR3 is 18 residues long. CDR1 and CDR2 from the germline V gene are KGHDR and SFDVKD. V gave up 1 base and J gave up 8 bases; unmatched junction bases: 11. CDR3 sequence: CATSDFERRGDRGEKLFF. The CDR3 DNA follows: TGTGCCACCAGTGATTTCGAAAGGAGGGGGGACAGGGGGGAAAAACTGTTTTTT.

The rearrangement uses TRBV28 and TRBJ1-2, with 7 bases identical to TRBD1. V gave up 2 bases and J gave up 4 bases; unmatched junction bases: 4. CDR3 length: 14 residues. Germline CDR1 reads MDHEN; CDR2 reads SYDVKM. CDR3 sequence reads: CASSLRGGVYGYTF. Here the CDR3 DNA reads TGTGCCAGCAGTTTAAGAGGGGGCGTCTATGGCTACACCTTC.

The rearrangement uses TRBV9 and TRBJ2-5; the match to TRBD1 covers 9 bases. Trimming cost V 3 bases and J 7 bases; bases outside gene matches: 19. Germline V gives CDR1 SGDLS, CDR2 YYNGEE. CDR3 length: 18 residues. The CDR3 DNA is TGTGCCAGCAGCGACCGACTGACACTGGACAGGGGTCTTGGGACCCAGTACTTC. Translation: CASSDRLTLDRGLGTQYF.

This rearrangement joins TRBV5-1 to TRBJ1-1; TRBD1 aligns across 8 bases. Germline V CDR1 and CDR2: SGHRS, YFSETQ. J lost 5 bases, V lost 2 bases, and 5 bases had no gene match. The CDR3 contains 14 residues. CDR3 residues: CASSFQGARTEAFF. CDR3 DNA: TGCGCCAGCAGCTTTCAGGGGGCGAGAACTGAAGCTTTCTTT.

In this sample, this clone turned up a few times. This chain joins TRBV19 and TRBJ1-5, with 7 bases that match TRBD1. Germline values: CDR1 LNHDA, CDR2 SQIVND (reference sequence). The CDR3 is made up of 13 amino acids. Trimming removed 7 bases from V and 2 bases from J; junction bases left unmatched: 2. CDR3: CASTDRGNQPQHF. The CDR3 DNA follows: TGTGCCAGTACCGACAGGGGCAATCAGCCCCAGCATTTT. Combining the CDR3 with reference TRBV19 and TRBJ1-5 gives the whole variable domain DGGITQSPKYLFRKEGQNVTLSCEQNLNHDAMYWYRQDPGQGLRLIYYSQIVNDFQKGDIAEGYSVSREKKESFPLTVTSAQKNPTAFYLCASTDRGNQPQHFGDGTRLSIL.

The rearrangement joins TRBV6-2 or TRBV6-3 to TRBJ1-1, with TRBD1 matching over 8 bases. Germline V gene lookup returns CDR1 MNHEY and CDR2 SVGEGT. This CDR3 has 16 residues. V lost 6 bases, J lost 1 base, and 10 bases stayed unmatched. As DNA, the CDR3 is TGTGCCAGCAGCCCCCGGACAGGGTTTCCGAACACTGAAGCTTTCTTT. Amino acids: CASSPRTGFPNTEAFF.

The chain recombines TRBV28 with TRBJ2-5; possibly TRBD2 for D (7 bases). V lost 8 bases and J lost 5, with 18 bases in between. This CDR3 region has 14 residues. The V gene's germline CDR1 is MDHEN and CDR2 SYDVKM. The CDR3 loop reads CASRRGGPRETQYF. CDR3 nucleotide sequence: TGTGCCAGCCGGAGGGGGGGGCCCCGGGAGACCCAGTACTTC.

CDR3: CASSLLGSNQPQHF. The CDR3 nucleotides read TGTGCCAGCAGCCTTCTCGGGAGCAATCAGCCCCAGCATTTT. The chain is built from TRBV7-9 and TRBJ1-5; D is ambiguous. Trimming stripped 5 bases from V and 1 base from J, with 9 bases between. This CDR3 has 14 residues. In germline, CDR1 is SEHNR, CDR2 FQNEAQ (reference sequence).

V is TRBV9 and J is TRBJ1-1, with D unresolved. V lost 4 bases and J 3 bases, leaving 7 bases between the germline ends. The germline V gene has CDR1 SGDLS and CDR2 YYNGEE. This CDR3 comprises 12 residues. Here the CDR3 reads CASSLTDTEAFF. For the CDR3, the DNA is TGTGCCAGCAGCCTCACGGACACTGAAGCTTTCTTT.

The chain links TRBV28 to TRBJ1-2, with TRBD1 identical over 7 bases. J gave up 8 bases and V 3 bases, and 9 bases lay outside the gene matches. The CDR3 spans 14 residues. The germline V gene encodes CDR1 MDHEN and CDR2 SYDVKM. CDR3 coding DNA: TGTGCCAGCAGTTTGTCGGGAAGGGGGCTCGGCTACACCTTC. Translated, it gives CASSLSGRGLGYTF.

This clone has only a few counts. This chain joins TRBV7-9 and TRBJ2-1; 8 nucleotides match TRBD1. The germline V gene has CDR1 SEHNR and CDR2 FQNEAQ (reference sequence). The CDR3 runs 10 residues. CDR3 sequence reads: CTQGANEQFF. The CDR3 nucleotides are TGTACCCAGGGGGCAAATGAGCAGTTCTTC.

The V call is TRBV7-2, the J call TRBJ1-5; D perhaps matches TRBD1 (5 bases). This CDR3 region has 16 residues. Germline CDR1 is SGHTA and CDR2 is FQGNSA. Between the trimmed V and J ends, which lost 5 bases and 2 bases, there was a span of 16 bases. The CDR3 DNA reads TGTGCCAGCAGCCCAGATTGGGGAGGGGGCAATCAGCCCCAGCATTTT. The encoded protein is CASSPDWGGGNQPQHF. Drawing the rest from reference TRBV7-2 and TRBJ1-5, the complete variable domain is GAGVSQSPSNKVTEKGKDVELRCDPISGHTALYWYRQSLGQGLEFLIYFQGNSAPDKSGLPSDRFSAERTGGSVSTLTIQRTQQEDSAVYLCASSPDWGGGNQPQHFGDGTRLSIL.

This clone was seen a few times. The CDR3 reads CASSVELNEQFF. CDR3 DNA sequence: TGTGCCAGCAGCGTAGAACTGAATGAGCAGTTCTTC. This chain links TRBV9 with TRBJ2-1, with D uncertain. The CDR3 covers 12 residues. Germline assignment: CDR1 SGDLS and CDR2 YYNGEE. Trimming pared 0 bases from V and 7 bases from J, leaving 5 bases between.

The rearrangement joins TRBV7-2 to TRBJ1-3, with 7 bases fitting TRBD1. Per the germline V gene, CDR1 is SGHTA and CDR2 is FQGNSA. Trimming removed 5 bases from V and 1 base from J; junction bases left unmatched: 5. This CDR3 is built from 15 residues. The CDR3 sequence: CASSGDSRSGNTIYF. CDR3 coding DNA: TGTGCCAGCAGCGGGGACAGTCGGTCTGGAAACACCATATATTTT.

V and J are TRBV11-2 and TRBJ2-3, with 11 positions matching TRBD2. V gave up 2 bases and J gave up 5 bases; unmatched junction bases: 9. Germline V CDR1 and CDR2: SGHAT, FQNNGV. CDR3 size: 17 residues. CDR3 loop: CASSLYSSGGAQDTQYF. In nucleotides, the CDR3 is TGTGCCAGCAGCTTATATAGTAGCGGGGGGGCCCAAGATACGCAGTATTTT.

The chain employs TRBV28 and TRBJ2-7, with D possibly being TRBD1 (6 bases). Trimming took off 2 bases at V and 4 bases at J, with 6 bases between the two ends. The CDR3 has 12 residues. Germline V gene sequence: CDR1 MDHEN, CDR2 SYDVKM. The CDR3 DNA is TGTGCCAGCAGTTTAGACAGGTACGAGCAGTACTTC. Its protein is CASSLDRYEQYF. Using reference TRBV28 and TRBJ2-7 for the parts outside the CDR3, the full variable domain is DVKVTQSSRYLVKRTGEKVFLECVQDMDHENMFWYRQDPGLGLRLIYFSYDVKMKEKGDIPEGYSVSREKKERFSLILESASTNQTSMYLCASSLDRYEQYFGPGTRLTVT.

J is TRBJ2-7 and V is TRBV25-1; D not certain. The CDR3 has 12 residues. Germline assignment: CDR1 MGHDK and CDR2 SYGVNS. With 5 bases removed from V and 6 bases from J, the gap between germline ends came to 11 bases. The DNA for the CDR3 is TGTGCCAGCAGTCCCCGGCCGGGCGAGCAGTACTTC. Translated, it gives CASSPRPGEQYF.